This section outlines one T cell receptor beta chain sequence together with its context. Its matching antigen is unknown. The entry originates in a study of shared clonotypes between healthy human individuals. Assay: immunoSEQ multiplex PCR; the TCRdb copy retains only in-frame clones and omits some. The data contain about 2.4 million clones, 80% to 95% of them singletons. Study results and limitations: A limitation of the genetic and exposure-history diversity represented arose from few donors. Clonotype sharing across a handful of donors was observed for 4% to 6.5% of naive CD4 clonotypes.

Germline-derived CDR1 and CDR2 are MDHEN and SYDVKM. J lost 2 bases, V lost 7 bases, and 13 bases had no gene match. The CDR3 has 17 amino acids. Donors, healthy HIV-negative adults, lacked recent acute infections or vaccinations. In the CD4+ fraction, cells were divided into CD45RA+ naive and CD45RA-negative memory subsets. The specimen sequenced was naive CD4+ T cells from PBMCs. Subset noted: CD45RA+ positively selected. The TCR sequence derives from a man in his late teens or twenties in good health. Some clones in this sample may be carry-over from other donors' samples. The chain is built from TRBV28 and TRBJ2-5, with 10 bases matching TRBD1. The CDR3 here is CASTSAGTGALQETQYF. CDR3 bases: TGTGCCAGCACCTCAGCCGGGACAGGGGCACTTCAAGAGACCCAGTACTTC. The full variable domain, in which reference TRBV28 and TRBJ2-5 provide the parts outside the CDR3, is DVKVTQSSRYLVKRTGEKVFLECVQDMDHENMFWYRQDPGLGLRLIYFSYDVKMKEKGDIPEGYSVSREKKERFSLILESASTNQTSMYLCASTSAGTGALQETQYFGPGTRLLVL.